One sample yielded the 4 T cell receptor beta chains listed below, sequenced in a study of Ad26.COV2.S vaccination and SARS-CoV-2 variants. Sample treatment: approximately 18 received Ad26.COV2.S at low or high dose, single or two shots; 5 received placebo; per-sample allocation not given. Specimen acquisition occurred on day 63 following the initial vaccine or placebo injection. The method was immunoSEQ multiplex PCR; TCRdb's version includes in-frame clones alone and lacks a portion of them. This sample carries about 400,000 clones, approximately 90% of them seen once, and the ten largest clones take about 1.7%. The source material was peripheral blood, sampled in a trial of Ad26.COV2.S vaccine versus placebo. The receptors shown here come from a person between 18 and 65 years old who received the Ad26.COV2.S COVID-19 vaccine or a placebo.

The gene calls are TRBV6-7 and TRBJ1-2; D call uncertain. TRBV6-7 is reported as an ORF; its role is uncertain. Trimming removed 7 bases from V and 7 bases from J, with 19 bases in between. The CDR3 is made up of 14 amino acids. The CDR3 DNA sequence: TGTGCCAGCAATCCGGCGGCGAGGGATTGTGGCTACACCTTC. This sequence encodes CASNPAARDCGYTF.

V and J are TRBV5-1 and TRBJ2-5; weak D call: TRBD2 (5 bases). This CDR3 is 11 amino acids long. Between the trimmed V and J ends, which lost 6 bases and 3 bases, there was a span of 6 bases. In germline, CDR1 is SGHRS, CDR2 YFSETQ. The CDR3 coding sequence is TGCGCCAGCAACGGGGAAGAGACCCAGTACTTC. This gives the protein CASNGEETQYF.

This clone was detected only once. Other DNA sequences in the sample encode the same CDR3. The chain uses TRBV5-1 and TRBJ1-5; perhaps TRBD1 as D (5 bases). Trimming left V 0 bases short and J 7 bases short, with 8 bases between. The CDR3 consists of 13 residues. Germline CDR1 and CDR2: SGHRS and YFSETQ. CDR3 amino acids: CASSLGGEQPQHF. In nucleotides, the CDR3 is TGCGCCAGCAGCTTGGGGGGCGAACAGCCCCAGCATTTT.

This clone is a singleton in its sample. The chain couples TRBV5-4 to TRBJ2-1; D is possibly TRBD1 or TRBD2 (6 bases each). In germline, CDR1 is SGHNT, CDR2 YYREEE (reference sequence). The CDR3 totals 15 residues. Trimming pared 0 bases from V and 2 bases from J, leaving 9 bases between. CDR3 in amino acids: CASSLGGATYNEQFF. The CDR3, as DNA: TGTGCCAGCAGCTTGGGGGGGGCAACCTACAATGAGCAGTTCTTC.